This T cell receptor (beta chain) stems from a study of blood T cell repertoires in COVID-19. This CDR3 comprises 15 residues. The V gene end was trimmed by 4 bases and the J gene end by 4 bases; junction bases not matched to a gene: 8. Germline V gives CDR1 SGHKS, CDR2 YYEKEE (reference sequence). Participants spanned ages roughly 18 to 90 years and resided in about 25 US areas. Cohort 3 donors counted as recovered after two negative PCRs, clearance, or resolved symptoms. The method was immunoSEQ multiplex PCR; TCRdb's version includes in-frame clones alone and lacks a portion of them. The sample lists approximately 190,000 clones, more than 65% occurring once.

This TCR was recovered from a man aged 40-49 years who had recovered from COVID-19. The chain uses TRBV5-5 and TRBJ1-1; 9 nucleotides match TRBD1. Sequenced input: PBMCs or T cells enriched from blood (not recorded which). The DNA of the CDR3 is TGTGCCAGCAGCGACGGGACAGGGCTTTTCACTGAAGCTTTCTTT. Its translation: CASSDGTGLFTEAFF.